This TCR beta chain was found in a study of OX40 agonist ivuxolimab in advanced cancers. General observations from the study: Relative to CD4+, CD8+ T cells held more expanded clones on average.

Method: immunoSEQ multiplex PCR; TCRdb's copy keeps in-frame clones and lacks some. The sample has approximately 58,000 clones; 70% to 90% are singletons. For this clone: Antigen specificity is unknown.

CDR3 length equals 16 residues. Germline V gives CDR1 SEHNR, CDR2 FQNEAQ (reference sequence). V was pared by 5 bases and J by 1 base, with 16 bases between. People who had autoimmune disease history or systemic immunosuppression were excluded. Blood was sampled at baseline, cycle 4 day 1, and cycle 7 day 1. The clonotype originates from an adult with an advanced solid tumor such as melanoma, head and neck, liver or kidney cancer. This rearrangement joins TRBV7-9 to TRBJ2-3; D is unresolved. The sample consisted of CD4+ or CD8+ T cells sorted from blood, taken in a trial of the OX40 agonist ivuxolimab. The CDR3, as DNA: TGTGCCAGCAGCCCCCTCCTGGGTCGAGGCACAGATACGCAGTATTTT. Translating it yields CASSPLLGRGTDTQYF.